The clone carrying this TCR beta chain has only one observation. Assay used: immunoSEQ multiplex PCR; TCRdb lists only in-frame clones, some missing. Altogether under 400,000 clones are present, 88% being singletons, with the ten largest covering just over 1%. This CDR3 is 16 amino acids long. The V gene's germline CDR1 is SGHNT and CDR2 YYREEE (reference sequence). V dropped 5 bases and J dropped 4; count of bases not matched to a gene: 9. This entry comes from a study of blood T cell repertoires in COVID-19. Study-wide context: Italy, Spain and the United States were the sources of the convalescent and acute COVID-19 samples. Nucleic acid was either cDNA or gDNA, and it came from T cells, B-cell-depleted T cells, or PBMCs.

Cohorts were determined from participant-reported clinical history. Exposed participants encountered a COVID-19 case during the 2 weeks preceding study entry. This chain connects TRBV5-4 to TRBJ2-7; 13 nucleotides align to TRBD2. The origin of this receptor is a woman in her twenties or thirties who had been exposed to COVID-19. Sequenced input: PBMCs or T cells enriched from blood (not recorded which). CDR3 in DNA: TGTGCCAGCAGTCGAGGACTAGCGGGAGACAGGTACGAGCAGTACTTC. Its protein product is CASSRGLAGDRYEQYF.